A selection of T cell receptor beta chains follows, all from one sample in a study of control samples from healthy donors and cancer patients. Assay: immunoSEQ multiplex PCR; the TCRdb copy retains only in-frame clones and omits some. The table shows around 150,000 clones, with roughly 95% occurring only once. The specimen was blood. The receptors stem from a woman aged 25-40 years in good health. The CDR3 runs from the conserved cysteine through the conserved F or W. D genes are given only for firm matches. Rows give clone size only sometimes, using once, few, many, or a class for an expanded clone.

CDR3 protein | CDR3 DNA | J gene | D gene | V gene | clone size
CASSVTSGSGGELFF | TGTGCCAGCAGTGTGACTAGCGGGAGCGGTGGGGAGCTGTTTTTT | TRBJ2-2 | TRBD2 | TRBV2 | -
CASSSPGDTEAFF | TGTGCCAGCAGCTCCCCAGGGGACACTGAAGCTTTCTTT | TRBJ1-1 | - | TRBV5-4 | -
CASSQGYIPREQYF | TGTGCCAGCAGCCAAGGGTACATACCGCGGGAGCAGTACTTC | TRBJ2-7 | - | TRBV14 | -
CASSENSGKTEAFF | TGCGCCAGCAGCGAAAACTCAGGGAAAACTGAAGCTTTCTTT | TRBJ1-1 | - | TRBV5-1 | -
CASRGPYEAFF | TGTGCCAGCAGGGGACCCTATGAAGCTTTCTTT | TRBJ1-1 | - | TRBV3-1/TRBV3-2 | -
CASSLDVRTVNTEAFF | TGTGCCAGCAGCTTAGACGTCCGGACGGTGAACACTGAAGCTTTCTTT | TRBJ1-1 | - | TRBV7-2 | once
CSVQGQGADEKLFF | TGCAGCGTACAAGGACAGGGGGCGGATGAAAAACTGTTTTTT | TRBJ1-4 | TRBD1 | TRBV29-1 | -
CASSQSATGSYEQYF | TGCGCCAGCAGCCAATCTGCCACAGGGTCCTACGAGCAGTACTTC | TRBJ2-7 | - | TRBV4-1 | -
CASNIAGAYEQYF | TGTGCCAGCAATATAGCGGGGGCCTACGAGCAGTACTTC | TRBJ2-7 | TRBD2 | TRBV12-3/TRBV12-4 | -
CASSAGGTGYSNQPQHF | TGTGCCAGCAGTGCAGGGGGCACCGGATATAGCAATCAGCCCCAGCATTTT | TRBJ1-5 | TRBD1 | TRBV28 | -
CSVEDAGLGLYEQFF | TGCAGCGTTGAAGACGCGGGTCTGGGGCTCTATGAGCAGTTCTTC | TRBJ2-1 | - | TRBV29-1 | -
CASRLQGAANTGELFF | TGTGCCAGTCGACTACAGGGGGCCGCGAACACCGGGGAGCTGTTTTTT | TRBJ2-2 | TRBD1 | TRBV19 | -
CSVVLFGTIRPYEQYF | TGCAGCGTTGTTCTTTTCGGGACTATACGTCCCTACGAGCAGTACTTC | TRBJ2-7 | TRBD2 | TRBV29-1 | -
CASSLWRGTNEQFF | TGTGCCAGCAGTTTGTGGCGGGGCACCAATGAGCAGTTCTTC | TRBJ2-1 | - | TRBV27 | -
CASSVGTANTGELFF | TGTGCCAGCAGCGTCGGGACAGCGAACACCGGGGAGCTGTTTTTT | TRBJ2-2 | TRBD1 | TRBV9 | -
CASSRDRGTGELFF | TGTGCCAGCAGTCGGGACAGGGGTACCGGGGAGCTGTTTTTT | TRBJ2-2 | TRBD1 | TRBV2 | -
CASSPRREGSPLHF | TGTGCCAGCAGTCCTCGCAGGGAAGGTTCACCCCTCCACTTT | TRBJ1-6 | - | TRBV27 | -
CASSPPQTSGGSPYNEQFF | TGTGCCAGTAGTCCACCCCAGACTAGCGGGGGATCGCCTTACAATGAGCAGTTCTTC | TRBJ2-1 | TRBD2 | TRBV19 | -
CASSIGPGQARTSDSYNEQFF | TGTGCCAGTAGTATAGGCCCAGGACAGGCACGGACTAGCGACTCCTACAATGAGCAGTTCTTC | TRBJ2-1 | TRBD2 | TRBV19 | -
CASSLEGTGRTDTQYF | TGCGCCAGCAGCTTGGAGGGGACAGGGCGCACAGATACGCAGTATTTT | TRBJ2-3 | TRBD1 | TRBV5-1 | -
CASSPGTASYNEQFF | TGTGCCAGCAGTCCTGGGACAGCCTCCTACAATGAGCAGTTCTTC | TRBJ2-1 | TRBD1 | TRBV27 | -
CASSQDHNSPLHF | TGTGCCAGCAGCCAAGACCATAATTCACCCCTCCACTTT | TRBJ1-6 | - | TRBV14 | -
CASSQDQTDANTEAFF | TGCGCCAGCAGCCAAGACCAGACAGACGCGAACACTGAAGCTTTCTTT | TRBJ1-1 | - | TRBV4-1 | -
CASSLARNVQANYGYTF | TGTGCCAGCAGCTTGGCCCGTAATGTTCAGGCAAACTATGGCTACACCTTC | TRBJ1-2 | - | TRBV5-4 | -
CASSLPTALGTEAFF | TGTGCCAGCAGTTTACCTACAGCGTTGGGCACTGAAGCTTTCTTT | TRBJ1-1 | - | TRBV28 | -
CASSKVQGDIYNEQFF | TGTGCCAGCAGCAAAGTACAGGGGGATATCTACAATGAGCAGTTCTTC | TRBJ2-1 | - | TRBV21-1 | -
CASSFIQAFGQPQHF | TGTGCCAGCAGTTTTATACAGGCATTCGGCCAGCCCCAGCATTTT | TRBJ1-5 | - | TRBV28 | -
CSVETDRTYEQYF | TGCAGCGTTGAAACGGACAGGACCTACGAGCAGTACTTC | TRBJ2-7 | TRBD1 | TRBV29-1 | -
CSASVRWGAEGYEQYF | TGCAGTGCTAGTGTACGGTGGGGAGCGGAGGGCTACGAGCAGTACTTC | TRBJ2-7 | - | TRBV20-1 | -
CASSSQGYNEQFF | TGTGCCAGCAGTTCCCAGGGGTACAATGAGCAGTTCTTC | TRBJ2-1 | - | TRBV12-3/TRBV12-4 | -
CASSLTGQGYYEQYF | TGTGCCAGCAGCTTAACGGGACAGGGTTACTACGAGCAGTACTTC | TRBJ2-7 | TRBD1 | TRBV7-9 | -
CASSQEWSFEAFF | TGTGCCAGCAGCCAAGAGTGGAGCTTTGAAGCTTTCTTT | TRBJ1-1 | - | TRBV3-1/TRBV3-2 | -
CASSYPDRVASEQYF | TGCGCCAGCAGCTACCCCGACAGGGTGGCGAGCGAGCAGTACTTC | TRBJ2-7 | TRBD1 | TRBV5-1 | -
CASSHSLDGTRGYGYTF | TGTGCCAGCAGTCATTCCCTGGACGGCACTAGAGGCTATGGCTACACCTTC | TRBJ1-2 | - | TRBV6-6 | -
CASSVDRGYGYTF | TGTGCCAGCAGCGTAGACAGGGGCTATGGCTACACCTTC | TRBJ1-2 | TRBD1 | TRBV9 | -
CASSPLGLSYNEQFF | TGTGCCAGCAGCCCCCTGGGTTTGTCCTACAATGAGCAGTTCTTC | TRBJ2-1 | - | TRBV14 | -
CASSDHRVGLNTGELFF | TGTGCCAGCAGCGATCACAGGGTGGGTCTGAACACCGGGGAGCTGTTTTTT | TRBJ2-2 | - | TRBV9 | -
CASSQEGGTYEQYF | TGCGCCAGCAGCCAAGAGGGCGGGACCTACGAGCAGTACTTC | TRBJ2-7 | - | TRBV4-1 | -
CATSRVVGSYQPQHF | TGTGCCACCAGCAGAGTTGTAGGGTCGTATCAGCCCCAGCATTTT | TRBJ1-5 | - | TRBV15 | -
CASSYSKGGNEKLFF | TGTGCCAGCAGTTACTCGAAAGGGGGTAATGAAAAACTGTTTTTT | TRBJ1-4 | - | TRBV6-5 | -
CASSHRTPSNTEAFF | TGTGCCAGCAGCCACCGGACACCTTCGAACACTGAAGCTTTCTTT | TRBJ1-1 | - | TRBV3-1/TRBV3-2 | -
CASSYWRGASYEQYF | TGTGCCAGCAGCTACTGGAGAGGGGCCTCCTACGAGCAGTACTTC | TRBJ2-7 | - | TRBV6-5 | -
CASRDRAGNTIYF | TGCGCCAGCAGGGACAGGGCTGGAAACACCATATATTTT | TRBJ1-3 | TRBD1 | TRBV5-1 | -
CASSNGQGANTIYF | TGTGCCAGCAGTAACGGACAGGGGGCTAACACCATATATTTT | TRBJ1-3 | TRBD1 | TRBV27 | -
CASSLASSSYEQYF | TGTGCCAGCAGCTTGGCCTCTAGCTCCTACGAGCAGTACTTC | TRBJ2-7 | - | TRBV5-5 | -
CASSWGWQGASETQYF | TGTGCCAGCAGTTGGGGGTGGCAGGGGGCCTCAGAGACCCAGTACTTC | TRBJ2-5 | TRBD1 | TRBV6-5 | -
CASSLAGVPSGSDEQYF | TGCGCCAGCAGCTTAGCAGGGGTCCCTAGCGGGAGTGACGAGCAGTACTTC | TRBJ2-7 | TRBD2 | TRBV5-1 | -
CASSFSGQGTGELFF | TGTGCCAGCAGCTTTTCTGGACAGGGAACCGGGGAGCTGTTTTTT | TRBJ2-2 | TRBD1 | TRBV7-2 | once
CASSLVGSGNYEQYF | TGCGCCAGCAGCTTGGTAGGGTCGGGTAACTACGAGCAGTACTTC | TRBJ2-7 | - | TRBV5-1 | -
CASTVGDRSSPLHF | TGTGCCAGCACCGTTGGGGACAGGAGTTCACCCCTCCACTTT | TRBJ1-6 | TRBD1 | TRBV28 | -
CASSSLPVVDGYTHYEQYF | TGTGCCAGCAGTTCTCTTCCGGTGGTGGACGGTTATACGCACTACGAGCAGTACTTC | TRBJ2-7 | - | TRBV28 | -
CASTGLHLGDTQYF | TGTGCCAGCACGGGACTCCACCTGGGGGATACGCAGTATTTT | TRBJ2-3 | - | TRBV6-6 | -
CASSQTTPGLQIYEQYF | TGCGCCAGCAGTCAAACCACCCCTGGCTTACAGATCTACGAGCAGTACTTC | TRBJ2-7 | - | TRBV23-1 | once
CASSLLQGGNSPLHF | TGTGCCAGCAGTTTATTACAGGGAGGTAATTCACCCCTCCACTTT | TRBJ1-6 | - | TRBV28 | -
CASSVGGTQYF | TGTGCCAGCAGCGTCGGGGGGACCCAGTACTTC | TRBJ2-5 | - | TRBV16 | -
CASSVTLGAGGDEQYF | TGTGCCAGCAGCGTGACCTTGGGAGCCGGAGGCGACGAGCAGTACTTC | TRBJ2-7 | - | TRBV9 | once
CASSAGNGYTF | TGTGCCAGCAGTGCGGGTAATGGCTACACCTTC | TRBJ1-2 | - | TRBV12-3/TRBV12-4 | once
CASQNLNQPQHF | TGTGCCAGCCAAAATCTCAATCAGCCCCAGCATTTT | TRBJ1-5 | - | TRBV27 | -
CASKKGDYSNQPQHF | TGTGCCAGCAAAAAAGGGGACTATAGCAATCAGCCCCAGCATTTT | TRBJ1-5 | - | TRBV2 | few